This TCR beta chain was recovered during a study of T cells in Graves' hyperthyroidism and ophthalmopathy. Whole-study findings and limits: The blood repertoire included most of the expanded thyroid clonotypes above 0.001. A 13 V-J model separated ophthalmopathy from stable hyperthyroidism.

Authors of the study amplified TCR beta CDR3 regions from RNA transcripts. The TCR CDR3 was amplified in a first-round RT-PCR using the HTBI primer set. MiXCR was run by TCRdb on the multiplex PCR reads, yielding one entry per CDR3 protein. Here the sample spans about 160,000 distinct CDR3 sequences, 9.4% being singletons. Isolation of PBMCs was performed on 8 to 10 ml fresh peripheral blood. Concerning this clonotype itself: The antigen is undetermined.

Germline CDR1 reads SGDLS; CDR2 reads YYNGEE. There are 16 residues in the CDR3. The V and J ends lost 0 bases and 9 bases, in that order; junction bases with no gene match: 8. The specimen was blood. The TCR was taken from a young woman with Graves' hyperthyroidism that later progressed to Graves' ophthalmopathy. The chain links TRBV9 to TRBJ2-1; 11 nucleotides agree with TRBD2. The CDR3 sequence: CASSVAWTSGSGEQFF. In DNA form, the CDR3 reads TGTGCCAGCAGCGTAGCGTGGACTAGCGGGTCGGGTGAGCAGTTCTTC.